The next 17 T cell receptor beta chains were all read from a single sample in a study of metastatic and nonmetastatic thyroid tumors. Ahead of thyroid surgery, no patient had received treatment of any kind. TCRdb re-called the PCR reads with MiXCR. The sample holds some 21,000 clones, about 10% seen once. Source material: blood. The receptors derive from a female donor with papillary thyroid cancer or a benign thyroid nodule (not recorded which). Some clones in this sample may be carry-over from other donors' samples.

This clone was detected ten times or more. The chain recombines TRBV30 with TRBJ1-5, with 7 bases aligning to TRBD1. After removal of 3 bases from V and 0 bases from J, the junction contained 5 bases not matched to a gene. The CDR3 length is 15 residues. Germline V gene sequence: CDR1 GTSNPN, CDR2 SVGIG (reference sequence). The CDR3 loop reads CAWSRTGHSNQPQHF. The CDR3 coding sequence is TGTGCCTGGAGCCGGACAGGACATAGCAATCAGCCCCAGCATTTT.

In this sample, this clone turned up many times. The rearrangement uses TRBV7-9 and TRBJ2-3, with 8 bases aligning to TRBD2. In germline, CDR1 is SEHNR, CDR2 FQNEAQ (reference sequence). Trimming removed 5 bases from V and 7 bases from J; junction bases left unmatched: 8. This CDR3 is built from 14 residues. The CDR3 spells CASSASAGGYTQYF. CDR3 bases: TGTGCCAGCAGCGCCTCGGCGGGAGGATATACGCAGTATTTT.

In its sample, this clone was seen many times. The V call is TRBV5-1, the J call TRBJ2-7, with D perhaps TRBD1 (6 bases). V lost 4 bases and J 1 base, leaving 9 bases between the germline ends. Per the germline V gene, CDR1 is SGHRS and CDR2 is YFSETQ. The CDR3 length is 13 residues. CDR3 in DNA: TGCGCCAGCAGCAGGACAGATTCCTACGAGCAGTACTTC. Its translation: CASSRTDSYEQYF.

There are many counts of this clone. This same CDR3 is encoded by further DNA sequences in the sample. The V gene is TRBV27, the J gene TRBJ2-5, with D maybe TRBD2 (6 bases). V shed 5 bases and J shed 5 bases, with 15 bases lying between them. Germline V gives CDR1 MNHEY, CDR2 SMNVEV (reference sequence). The CDR3 extends over 14 amino acids. Written as DNA, the CDR3 is TGTGCCAGCAGTACTCCGGTTGCGGGGGAGACCCAGTACTTC. Translation: CASSTPVAGETQYF.

This clone is medium-sized by share. V and J are TRBV28 and TRBJ1-2; D perhaps matches TRBD1 (5 bases). V lost 3 bases to trimming and J lost 4 bases, with 15 bases between them. The germline V gene encodes CDR1 MDHEN and CDR2 SYDVKM. CDR3 length: 15 residues. CDR3 amino acids: CASSFRDAAVYGYTF. In nucleotides, the CDR3 is TGTGCCAGCAGTTTTCGGGACGCCGCAGTCTATGGCTACACCTTC.

This clone has a count of ten or more. This rearrangement joins TRBV7-9 to TRBJ2-3; no clear D gene. This CDR3 comprises 14 residues. Per germline, CDR1 SEHNR and CDR2 FQNEAQ (reference sequence). Trimming pared 0 bases from V and 0 bases from J, leaving 4 bases between. CDR3 region: CASSLARSTDTQYF. The CDR3 nucleotides read TGTGCCAGCAGCTTAGCCCGAAGCACAGATACGCAGTATTTT.

In its sample, this clone was seen many times. This chain connects TRBV3-1 to TRBJ1-4; D is possibly TRBD1 (6 bases). The germline gives CDR1 LGHDT, CDR2 YNNKEL (reference sequence). V dropped 3 bases and J dropped 11 bases, with 16 bases sitting between them. This CDR3 has 14 residues. The CDR3 loop reads CASSHPLTGRKLFF. In nucleotides, the CDR3 is TGTGCCAGCAGCCATCCCCTTACAGGGCGGAAACTGTTTTTT.

This clone appeared many times. The V call is TRBV5-4, the J call TRBJ1-1; 7 nucleotides line up with TRBD1. This CDR3 is 15 amino acids long. Germline V gene data show CDR1 as SGHNT and CDR2 as YYREEE (reference sequence). Germline trimming cut 5 bases from V and 1 base from J; bases unmatched to any gene: 8. CDR3 amino acids: CASREPGQPNTEAFF. The CDR3 DNA follows: TGTGCCAGCAGGGAACCGGGACAGCCGAACACTGAAGCTTTCTTT.

This clone appeared many times. The chain joins TRBV5-1 to TRBJ1-1, with a tentative D call TRBD1 (6 bases). V shed 0 bases and J shed 0 bases, with 6 bases lying between them. Germline V gene sequence: CDR1 SGHRS, CDR2 YFSETQ. The CDR3 is 14 amino acids. The DNA for the CDR3 is TGCGCCAGCAGCTTGGGGACAGTGAACACTGAAGCTTTCTTT. Encoded protein: CASSLGTVNTEAFF.

This clone showed up many times. V gene TRBV27 combines with J gene TRBJ2-3; D ambiguous. The CDR3 has 15 residues. Trimming left V 6 bases short and J 2 bases short, with 15 bases between. The germline V gene has CDR1 MNHEY and CDR2 SMNVEV (reference sequence). CDR3 in DNA: TGTGCCAGCAGGCCTTTACAAGTCCTCACAGATACGCAGTATTTT. Protein: CASRPLQVLTDTQYF.

This clone appeared once. The chain carries TRBV28 and TRBJ2-2, with 9 bases lining up with TRBD2. V lost 8 bases to trimming and J lost 6 bases; unmatched junction nucleotides: 16. This CDR3 is built from 17 residues. Germline CDR1 reads MDHEN; CDR2 reads SYDVKM. CDR3 coding DNA: TGTGCCAGCGACGCGCGGGGGACTAGCAGATCTGCCGGGGAGCTGTTTTTT. Translated, it gives CASDARGTSRSAGELFF.

This clone was recorded at least ten times. The V and J genes are TRBV20-1 and TRBJ1-2; D uncertain. In germline, CDR1 is DFQATT, CDR2 SNEGSKA (reference sequence). V lost 3 bases to trimming and J lost 4 bases, with 9 bases between them. The CDR3 spans 12 residues. CDR3 in DNA: TGCAGTGCTAGTGGACGGATCTATGGCTACACCTTC. It is translated as CSASGRIYGYTF.

This clone was seen ten or more times. The same CDR3 arises from other DNA sequences in this sample as well. The J gene is TRBJ2-7, the V gene TRBV9, with a tentative D call TRBD2 (5 bases). The CDR3 loop spans 14 amino acids. Trimming removed 0 bases from V and 6 bases from J, with 13 bases in between. In germline, CDR1 is SGDLS, CDR2 YYNGEE. The CDR3: CASSVESGPAEQYF. CDR3 in DNA: TGTGCCAGCAGCGTAGAGAGCGGACCGGCCGAGCAGTACTTC.

This clone was picked up many times. The chain has TRBV7-2 and TRBJ2-3; D gene unclear. CDR3 length: 15 residues. In germline, CDR1 is SGHTA, CDR2 FQGNSA. V was clipped by 5 bases and J by 0 bases, with 12 bases between them. CDR3 amino acids: CASSPHAASTDTQYF. Written as DNA, the CDR3 is TGTGCCAGCAGCCCCCATGCAGCCAGCACAGATACGCAGTATTTT. Variable domain in full (rest from reference TRBV7-2 and TRBJ2-3): GAGVSQSPSNKVTEKGKDVELRCDPISGHTALYWYRQSLGQGLEFLIYFQGNSAPDKSGLPSDRFSAERTGGSVSTLTIQRTQQEDSAVYLCASSPHAASTDTQYFGPGTRLTVL.

This clone was counted at least ten times. The CDR3 nucleotides read TGTGCCAGCAGCTTCGGTGGCCTCAGGGACTATGGCTACACCTTC. Its protein is CASSFGGLRDYGYTF. The chain is built from TRBV7-8 and TRBJ1-2, with D possibly TRBD1 on 5 matching bases. In germline, CDR1 is SGHVS, CDR2 FQNEAQ. The CDR3 sequence is 15 residues long. V was trimmed by 3 bases and J by 3 bases, leaving 14 bases between them.

This clone has a count of ten or more. This specimen includes other DNA sequences encoding the same CDR3. This chain connects TRBV2 to TRBJ2-1, with 8 nucleotides matching TRBD2. CDR3 length equals 12 residues. V lost 6 bases to trimming and J lost 6 bases; unmatched junction nucleotides: 1. CDR1 SNHLY and CDR2 FYNNEI come from the germline V gene. The CDR3 region is CASSGTSNEQFF. CDR3 nucleotide sequence: TGTGCCAGCAGCGGGACTAGCAATGAGCAGTTCTTC. Based on the CDR3 plus reference TRBV2 and TRBJ2-1, the full variable domain is EPEVTQTPSHQVTQMGQEVILRCVPISNHLYFYWYRQILGQKVEFLVSFYNNEISEKSEIFDDQFSVERPDGSNFTLKIRSTKLEDSAMYFCASSGTSNEQFFGPGTRLTVL.

There are a few counts of this clone. A single base separates this from a much larger clone, so it may be a read error. The chain uses TRBV29-1 and TRBJ1-1; the D is unclear. With 4 bases removed from V and 8 bases from J, the gap between germline ends came to 14 bases. Germline CDR1 and CDR2: SQVTM and ANQGSEA. The CDR3 has 12 amino acids. The CDR3 DNA reads TGCAGCGTTGCCCGGTACTCTAACGAAGCTTTCTTT. It specifies CSVARYSNEAFF.